These 16 T cell receptor beta chains originate from one sample sequenced in a study of cytomegalovirus exposure and HLA in healthy donors. PCR was performed using 60 Vbeta and 13 Jbeta primers. The repertoire was sequenced with immunoSEQ multiplex PCR; TCRdb's copy has only in-frame clones and lacks some. The table has 190,000 or so clones, under 85% seen once. Sample: PBMCs. The source is a woman aged 45-59 years in good health and CMV-seropositive.

The chain employs TRBV29-1 and TRBJ2-7; D is possibly TRBD2 (6 bases). Deletions cut 6 bases from V and 6 bases from J, with 12 bases between. The CDR3 extends over 11 amino acids. CDR1 and CDR2 (germline): SQVTM, ANQGSEA. CDR3 sequence reads: CSVGTLAEQYF. CDR3 bases: TGCAGCGTGGGGACTCTCGCCGAGCAGTACTTC.

J is TRBJ2-2 and V is TRBV7-9; D remains unclear. Germline V lookup: CDR1 SEHNR, CDR2 FQNEAQ (reference sequence). The CDR3 runs 13 residues. V lost 3 bases and J 4 bases, leaving 6 bases between the germline ends. The CDR3 DNA sequence: TGTGCCAGCAGCTTCCCCTTCACCGGGGAGCTGTTTTTT. Amino acid sequence: CASSFPFTGELFF. Using reference TRBV7-9 and TRBJ2-2 for the parts outside the CDR3, the full variable domain is DTGVSQNPRHKITKRGQNVTFRCDPISEHNRLYWYRQTLGQGPEFLTYFQNEAQLEKSRLLSDRFSAERPKGSFSTLEIQRTEQGDSAMYLCASSFPFTGELFFGEGSRLTVL.

The CDR3 sequence: CASSQSEGPETQYF. The CDR3, as DNA: TGCGCCAGCAGCCAAAGCGAAGGCCCAGAGACCCAGTACTTC. J is TRBJ2-5 and V is TRBV4-1; D gene ambiguous. The CDR3 sequence is 14 residues long. The germline CDR1 and CDR2 sequences are MGHRA and YSYEKL. The V gene lost 2 bases and the J gene lost 4 bases, with 11 bases spanning the gap.

This clone was found once. The chain carries TRBV11-2 and TRBJ2-7; 12 nucleotides match TRBD2. CDR3 length: 15 residues. CDR1 and CDR2 (germline): SGHAT, FQNNGV. The junction had 6 bases not matched to a gene; V was cut back by 7 bases and J by 2 bases. CDR3 bases: TGTGCCAGCAACCTAGCGGGGGGGAGGACCTACGAGCAGTACTTC. This translates into CASNLAGGRTYEQYF.

CDR3 DNA: TGTGCCAGCAGCTTAACAGGACAGGGGGCCACTGGGGCCAACGTCCTGACTTTC. Translating gives CASSLTGQGATGANVLTF. J is TRBJ2-6 and V is TRBV7-3, with 11 positions matching TRBD1. From germline, CDR1 is SGHTA and CDR2 FQGTGA. CDR3 length equals 18 residues. Trimming at V came to 0 bases and at J to 2 bases, leaving 3 bases not matched to a gene.

The chain joins TRBV7-6 to TRBJ2-4; TRBD2 matches 10 bases. Germline CDR1 is SGHVS and CDR2 is FNYEAQ. The CDR3 consists of 16 residues. The V segment lost 1 base and the J segment 3 bases; nucleotides outside the gene matches: 3. In DNA form, the CDR3 reads TGTGCCAGCAGCTTAGATCTAGCGGGGGACAAAAACATTCAGTACTTC. This gives the protein CASSLDLAGDKNIQYF.

V and J are TRBV25-1 and TRBJ2-7; no firm D call. Trimming stripped 11 bases from V and 2 bases from J, with 13 bases between. The CDR3 covers 12 residues. The germline gives CDR1 MGHDK, CDR2 SYGVNS. The CDR3, as DNA: TGTGCCTCAAGCCTTTCCACCTACGAGCAGTACTTC. Protein product: CASSLSTYEQYF.

The gene calls are TRBV18 and TRBJ1-3; perhaps TRBD1 as D (5 bases). The CDR3 runs 17 residues. The germline V gene encodes CDR1 KGHSH and CDR2 LQKENI. V lost 5 bases, J lost 0 bases, and 17 bases lay in between. The CDR3 here is CASSLAGPDNSGNTIYF. Here the CDR3 DNA reads TGTGCCAGCTCATTGGCGGGGCCAGACAACTCTGGAAACACCATATATTTT.

The chain couples TRBV5-1 to TRBJ2-1, with D perhaps matching TRBD1 (8 bases). Germline CDR1 SGHRS, CDR2 YFSETQ. This CDR3 is 14 amino acids long. The V end was cut by 4 bases, the J end by 6 bases, with 14 bases between. The CDR3 here is CASSGHRGGNEQFF. The CDR3, as DNA: TGCGCCAGCAGCGGGCACAGGGGGGGCAATGAGCAGTTCTTC.

The rearrangement joins TRBV7-8 to TRBJ2-6; D remains unclear. Germline V gives CDR1 SGHVS, CDR2 FQNEAQ. Trimming removed 8 bases at V and 1 base at J, with 6 bases between. The CDR3 is 13 amino acids. CDR3 DNA sequence: TGTGCCAGCCTATGGTCTGGGGCCAACGTCCTGACTTTC. It specifies CASLWSGANVLTF.

The CDR3 DNA sequence: TGTGCCAGCAGCTCAGGGGGACCAAGCTCCTATAATTCACCCCTCCACTTT. Translated: CASSSGGPSSYNSPLHF. The chain employs TRBV27 and TRBJ1-6, with 7 bases matching TRBD1. The germline V gene has CDR1 MNHEY and CDR2 SMNVEV (reference sequence). With V trimmed by 6 bases and J by 0 bases, 8 bases remained unmatched. The CDR3 spans 17 residues.

This chain links TRBV12-5 with TRBJ2-5, with TRBD1 as a possible D gene (6 bases). This CDR3 spans 14 amino acids. Trimming left V 6 bases short and J 2 bases short, with 13 bases between. CDR1 and CDR2 from the germline V gene are LGHNT and FRNRAP. The CDR3 bases are TGTGCTAGTGGGACAGGCGAGGGGCAAGAGACCCAGTACTTC. This encodes CASGTGEGQETQYF.

This clone has more than one count but fewer than ten. This chain joins TRBV6-1 and TRBJ1-5, with D hard to call. The V gene lost 1 base and the J gene lost 0 bases, with 10 bases spanning the gap. Germline V gene sequence: CDR1 MNHNS, CDR2 SASEGT. The CDR3 runs 16 residues. CDR3: CASSEGDNLSNQPQHF. The CDR3 bases are TGTGCCAGCAGTGAAGGAGACAACCTTAGCAATCAGCCCCAGCATTTT.

V and J are TRBV5-1 and TRBJ1-2, with TRBD1 identical over 7 bases. This CDR3 is built from 14 residues. J lost 5 bases, V lost 4 bases, and 8 bases had no gene match. The germline gives CDR1 SGHRS, CDR2 YFSETQ. DNA for the CDR3: TGCGCCAGCAGCCCCGGACAGGTCGGATATGGCTACACCTTC. Protein: CASSPGQVGYGYTF.

V usage is TRBV7-9 and J usage is TRBJ2-2; D is possibly TRBD1 (5 bases). The germline V and J ends were trimmed by 8 bases and 5 bases, with 15 bases remaining between them. This CDR3 spans 14 amino acids. In germline, CDR1 is SEHNR, CDR2 FQNEAQ (reference sequence). CDR3 residues: CASPRQGLTGELFF. The CDR3 DNA follows: TGTGCCAGCCCTCGGCAGGGATTGACCGGGGAGCTGTTTTTT.

This clone was found once. This chain connects TRBV28 to TRBJ1-1; D might be TRBD1 (5 bases). The CDR3 loop spans 13 amino acids. V lost 3 bases and J lost 7, with 12 bases in between. Germline CDR1 reads MDHEN; CDR2 reads SYDVKM. CDR3 sequence reads: CASSLGQRVEAFF. CDR3 sequence (DNA): TGTGCCAGCAGTTTGGGGCAGCGTGTTGAAGCTTTCTTT.